This TCR beta chain is from a study of neurological immune-mediated disorders. Study-level results: There were no CDR3 amino acid sequences shared by expanded clones across subjects, a result suggesting private repertoires in all groups. HTLV-1-associated myelopathy had the most TCR clonal expansion, while multiple sclerosis had the least, a level that fell below healthy controls.

This clonotype occurred many times. Antigen: not known. The method for making cDNA was 5'RACE, and it used 10-nucleotide random UMIs. TCRdb analysed the 5' RACE reads with MiXCR anew, one entry per CDR3 protein. The sample includes approximately 53,000 distinct CDR3 sequences, 9% to 10% of them seen just once. As for time point: longitudinal time-point 1 (baseline). The unsorted libraries originated from 2 million PBMCs that had been stored at -80 C. The germline gives CDR1 MGHDK, CDR2 SYGVNS. This CDR3 has 17 amino acids. V dropped 3 bases and J dropped 7 bases, with 22 bases sitting between them. This sequence originates from a woman between 35 and 50 years old in good health. This chain connects TRBV25-1 to TRBJ2-4; maybe TRBD1 (5 bases). The sequenced sample was PBMCs. The CDR3: CASSERKGSRVRNIQYF. The CDR3 region has the DNA TGTGCCAGCAGTGAGAGAAAAGGGTCCAGGGTCCGCAACATTCAGTACTTC.